A single sample gave rise to the 12 T cell receptor beta chains below, sequenced in a study of cytomegalovirus exposure and HLA in healthy donors. With 60 Vbeta and 13 Jbeta primers, the PCR was carried out. Clones were sequenced by immunoSEQ multiplex PCR, and TCRdb holds only the in-frame ones, with some missing. This sample has around 180,000 clones, with around four fifths found just once. Sequencing was carried out using PBMCs. Receptors originate from a woman in her thirties in good health and CMV-seropositive.

The chain recombines TRBV10-3 with TRBJ1-1; the D is unclear. This CDR3 contains 12 residues. V was shortened by 3 bases and J by 14 bases, with 16 bases between the two germline ends. The V gene's germline CDR1 is ENHRY and CDR2 SYGVKD. CDR3 bases: TGTGCCATCAGTGACCAACCTCCGGTAGCGTTCTTT. Residues: CAISDQPPVAFF.

CDR3 nucleotide sequence: TGCGCCAGCAGCTTGATTGGACAGCCAGAAGAGCAGTACTTC. It translates to CASSLIGQPEEQYF. The gene calls are TRBV5-1 and TRBJ2-7; D is possibly TRBD1 (6 bases). This CDR3 contains 14 residues. Germline V gene sequence: CDR1 SGHRS, CDR2 YFSETQ. The V gene lost 1 base and the J gene lost 7 bases, with 15 bases spanning the gap.

V gene TRBV21-1 combines with J gene TRBJ2-7; the table's D call of TRBD2 was not tested on the DNA. TRBV21-1 is noted as a pseudogene. This CDR3 region has 17 residues. As DNA, the CDR3 is TGTGCCAGCACCTCTTGCCGGAGCGGGAGCAGGTCCTACGAGCAGTACTTC. Translation gives CASTSCRSGSRSYEQYF.

V and J are TRBV6-5 and TRBJ2-2; D gene ambiguous. This CDR3 spans 16 amino acids. Trimming took 3 bases from V and 5 from J, leaving 16 bases between them. The germline CDR1 and CDR2 sequences are MNHEY and SVGAGI. CDR3 amino acids: CASSYLPIAETGELFF. CDR3 DNA: TGTGCCAGCAGTTATTTGCCCATAGCAGAAACCGGGGAGCTGTTTTTT.

This clone was seen a few times. V gene TRBV27 combines with J gene TRBJ2-1; a possible D gene is TRBD2 (6 bases). Germline V gene sequence: CDR1 MNHEY, CDR2 SMNVEV (reference sequence). V was trimmed by 7 bases and J by 9 bases, leaving 16 bases between them. The CDR3 spans 13 residues. The CDR3 DNA reads TGTGCCAGCACCCTTCTTGGGGGAGGTGAGCAGTTCTTC. It yields the protein CASTLLGGGEQFF.

The gene calls are TRBV6-1 and TRBJ2-7; 9 nucleotides match TRBD1. This CDR3 has 14 residues. With V trimmed by 4 bases and J by 5 bases, 6 bases remained unmatched. From germline, CDR1 is MNHNS and CDR2 SASEGT. The CDR3 region has the DNA TGTGCCAGCAGTGCCGGGACAGGGACTAACGAGCAGTACTTC. This codes for CASSAGTGTNEQYF.

This clone was picked up one time. This rearrangement joins TRBV30 to TRBJ1-3; 9 nucleotides line up with TRBD1. With 0 bases clipped from V and 3 bases from J, the junction kept 0 bases outside the gene matches. Per the germline V gene, CDR1 is GTSNPN and CDR2 is SVGIG (reference sequence). This CDR3 spans 14 amino acids. The chain's CDR3 is CAWSVTGGGNTIYF. The CDR3 DNA reads TGTGCCTGGAGTGTGACAGGGGGTGGAAACACCATATATTTT.

The genes are TRBV7-9 and TRBJ2-1; D is perhaps TRBD2 (6 bases). The CDR3 is made up of 17 amino acids. In germline, CDR1 is SEHNR, CDR2 FQNEAQ (reference sequence). Trimming took 1 base from V and 0 from J, leaving 13 bases between them. The CDR3: CASSLEGTGSSYNEQFF. In nucleotides, the CDR3 is TGTGCCAGCAGCTTAGAAGGGACTGGGAGCTCCTACAATGAGCAGTTCTTC.

Concerning this clone itself: The junction shows a germline mismatch at one end, possibly a read error. The rearrangement links TRBV15 to TRBJ2-5; 12 nucleotides align to TRBD2. The CDR3 covers 16 residues. The germline V gene encodes CDR1 LNHNV and CDR2 YYDKDF (reference sequence). The CDR3 region is CATSRGLAGDQGTQYF. Written as DNA, the CDR3 is TGTGCCACCAGCAGAGGACTAGCGGGAGACCAAGGGACCCAGTACTTC.

This rearrangement joins TRBV4-1 to TRBJ1-5; tentative D call: TRBD1 (6 bases). Germline CDR1 is MGHRA and CDR2 is YSYEKL. Trimming removed 3 bases at V and 7 bases at J, with 16 bases between. This CDR3 region has 15 residues. Written as DNA, the CDR3 is TGCGCCAGCAGCCAGGCGCCCGGGACATCGCAGCCCCAGCATTTT. This codes for CASSQAPGTSQPQHF.

This rearrangement joins TRBV4-1 to TRBJ2-3; 7 bases are shared with TRBD2. CDR1 MGHRA and CDR2 YSYEKL come from the germline V gene. The CDR3 contains 16 residues. V was clipped by 0 bases and J by 5 bases; unmatched bases: 8. The CDR3 region is CASSQDRPSGGDTQYF. CDR3 DNA sequence: TGCGCCAGCAGCCAAGATCGGCCTAGCGGAGGAGATACGCAGTATTTT.

The chain uses TRBV30 and TRBJ2-2; TRBD2 agrees at 9 bases. This CDR3 is 16 amino acids long. Trimming took 3 bases from V and 6 from J; bases not matched to a gene: 11. Per the germline V gene, CDR1 is GTSNPN and CDR2 is SVGIG (reference sequence). The CDR3 here is CAWRKPLAGDPGELFF. Here the CDR3 DNA reads TGTGCCTGGAGGAAGCCATTAGCGGGAGACCCCGGGGAGCTGTTTTTT.